The clone carrying this T cell receptor beta chain was seen only a few times. Its antigen is as yet unknown. The data stem from a study of shared clonotypes between healthy human individuals. Deep was the level at which the assay was run. Sequenced by immunoSEQ multiplex PCR; TCRdb stores in-frame clones only, minus some. The sample records around 2.1 million clones, about 93% being singletons. Overall study findings and caveats: It was only blood that was sampled, and tissue repertoires likely differ.

V shed 5 bases, J shed 5 bases, and the junction held 6 bases outside the gene matches. Germline CDR1 reads SEHNR; CDR2 reads FQNEAQ (reference sequence). The CDR3 runs to 14 residues. The naive CD8 fraction comprised CD45RO-negative cells positively selected for CCR7 and excluded terminally differentiated effector memory CD45RA+ cells. Donors were healthy HIV-negative adults without recently reported acute infections or vaccinations. This rearrangement joins TRBV7-9 to TRBJ1-5; the match to TRBD1 covers 7 bases. Input material: naive CD8+ T cells from PBMCs. This receptor was obtained from a man younger than 35 in good health. Some clones in this sample may be carry-over from other donors' samples. In DNA form, the CDR3 reads TGTGCCAGCAGCCCCTGGGACAGCTATCAGCCCCAGCATTTT. Its translation is CASSPWDSYQPQHF.